The sequence of this TCR beta chain was determined in a study of blood T cell repertoires in COVID-19. This table comes from immunoSEQ multiplex PCR, and its TCRdb copy is limited to in-frame clones, with some not included. The table shows roughly 500,000 clones, with 75% to 90% occurring only once. Germline V gene lookup returns CDR1 MGHRA and CDR2 YSYEKL. The CDR3 runs to 16 residues. Unmatched junction bases numbered 1, after V lost 4 bases and J lost 1 base. This clone was detected only a few times. This TCR came from a man between 18 and 29 years old with COVID-19, enrolled during active disease. This chain connects TRBV4-1 to TRBJ2-2, with 12 bases fitting TRBD2. The sequenced sample was peripheral blood. The CDR3 nucleotides read TGCGCCAGCAGCCCGACTAGCGGGAGGAACACCGGGGAGCTGTTTTTT. Translating gives CASSPTSGRNTGELFF.